The 17 T cell receptor beta chains given below trace back to one sample, sequenced in a study of Graves' ophthalmopathy and Graves' hyperthyroidism. Using RNA transcripts, the TCR beta CDR3 regions were amplified. HTBI-primed RT-PCR formed the first round, and a multiplex PCR formed the second. TCRdb fed the multiplex PCR reads into MiXCR, producing one record per CDR3 protein. The sample includes hundreds of thousands of distinct CDR3 sequences, roughly two fifths of them seen just once. Sequencing was done on a sample of peripheral blood. The receptors come from an adult man with Graves' ophthalmopathy.

This clonotype was seen repeatedly, ten times or more. The chain is built from TRBV19 and TRBJ2-6; 10 bases are shared with TRBD1. Trimming at V came to 5 bases and at J to 3 bases, leaving 7 bases not matched to a gene. Germline-derived CDR1 and CDR2 are LNHDA and SQIVND (reference sequence). The CDR3 length is 17 residues. The CDR3 loop reads CASSFSDRGVGANVLTF. DNA for the CDR3: TGTGCCAGTAGTTTCTCGGACAGGGGGGTTGGGGCCAACGTCCTGACTTTC.

The J gene is TRBJ2-7, the V gene TRBV10-3; D unclear. The germline V and J ends were trimmed by 4 bases and 7 bases, with 14 bases remaining between them. In germline, CDR1 is ENHRY, CDR2 SYGVKD. The CDR3 covers 13 residues. The CDR3 loop reads CAISGGFTGEQYF. The CDR3 DNA is TGTGCCATCAGTGGAGGATTCACCGGGGAGCAGTACTTC.

This clonotype was seen many times. The rearrangement links TRBV12-3 or TRBV12-4 to TRBJ1-2; D remains unclear. Deletions cut 4 bases from V and 5 bases from J, with 14 bases between. CDR3 size: 14 residues. CDR3 nucleotides: TGTGCCAGCAGTTCCGACTGGGATGGGTATGGCTACACCTTC. The encoded protein is CASSSDWDGYGYTF.

At least ten counts were recorded for this clonotype. This rearrangement joins TRBV7-3 to TRBJ2-5; perhaps TRBD2 as D (6 bases). Germline V gene sequence: CDR1 SGHTA, CDR2 FQGTGA. Trimming removed 5 bases at V and 5 bases at J, with 18 bases between. The CDR3 is 15 amino acids. The CDR3 DNA reads TGTGCCAGCAGCGACATGGTGGGGGGTGTGGAGACCCAGTACTTC. Its protein is CASSDMVGGVETQYF.

This chain links TRBV15 with TRBJ2-7; TRBD2 matches at 7 bases. V gave up 7 bases and J gave up 5 bases; unmatched junction bases: 5. The CDR3 has 12 residues. Germline V gene data show CDR1 as LNHNV and CDR2 as YYDKDF (reference sequence). CDR3 residues: CATTAGAHEQYF. The CDR3 DNA follows: TGTGCCACCACGGCGGGAGCACACGAGCAGTACTTC.

The chain has TRBV6-1 and TRBJ2-7, with D hard to call. With 2 bases removed from V and 6 bases from J, the gap between germline ends came to 5 bases. The CDR3 has 11 residues. The germline gives CDR1 MNHNS, CDR2 SASEGT. Here the CDR3 reads CASSETPEQYF. CDR3 coding DNA: TGTGCCAGCAGTGAAACCCCCGAGCAGTACTTC.

This clonotype was seen a few times. V is TRBV19 and J is TRBJ2-5; D call uncertain. The V and J ends lost 2 bases and 5 bases respectively, with 9 bases between them. CDR3 length: 13 amino acids. Per the germline V gene, CDR1 is LNHDA and CDR2 is SQIVND (reference sequence). CDR3 in DNA: TGTGCCAGTAGTATATCGGCCGGGGAGACCCAGTACTTC. Protein sequence: CASSISAGETQYF.

This clonotype was seen ten or more times. The chain has TRBV7-2 and TRBJ1-3; D unresolved. Trimming stripped 3 bases from V and 3 bases from J, with 9 bases between. This CDR3 has 14 amino acids. Germline lookup yields CDR1 SGHTA and CDR2 FQGNSA. CDR3: CASSFRRGGNTIYF. CDR3 sequence (DNA): TGTGCCAGCAGCTTCCGACGAGGTGGAAACACCATATATTTT.

This clonotype turned up a few times. Germline is not matched at one junction end, which may reflect a read error. This rearrangement joins TRBV7-9 to TRBJ2-2, with D possibly TRBD1 on 6 matching bases. CDR1 is SEHNR and CDR2 is FQNEAQ in the germline V gene (reference sequence). The CDR3 extends over 15 amino acids. CDR3 sequence reads: CASSDDRRSTGELFF. In DNA, the CDR3 is TGCGCCAGCAGCGACGACAGGCGGAGTACCGGGGAGCTGTTTTTT.

As to this clonotype: This likely comes from a read error, as the CDR3 has no conserved phenylalanine or tryptophan at its end. This chain connects TRBV19 to TRBJ2-7; D is unresolved. The CDR3 extends over 12 amino acids. Trimming cost V 5 bases and J 6 bases, with 11 bases left between them. Germline values: CDR1 LNHDA, CDR2 SQIVND (reference sequence). The CDR3 loop reads CASSSPELEQYS. In nucleotides, the CDR3 is TGTGCCAGTAGTTCACCAGAGCTCGAGCAGTACTCC.

This rearrangement joins TRBV4-3 to TRBJ1-5; no definite D call. V was clipped by 0 bases and J by 5 bases, with 5 bases between them. Looked up from germline, CDR1 is LGHNA and CDR2 is YSLEER. The CDR3 contains 13 residues. The DNA for the CDR3 is TGCGCCAGCAGCCAAGAAATAGATCAGCCCCAGCATTTT. This translates into CASSQEIDQPQHF.

Points on this clonotype: Mismatch with germline at one junction end may stem from a read error. The chain has TRBV19 and TRBJ2-7, with 8 bases identical to TRBD1. Germline V gives CDR1 LNHDA, CDR2 SQIVND (reference sequence). The CDR3 contains 13 residues. The CDR3 DNA reads as TGTGCCAGTGGTGGGACAGGTCGATACGAGCAGTATTTC. Its translation is CASGGTGRYEQYF.

The V gene is TRBV7-9, the J gene TRBJ1-4, with TRBD1 matching over 9 bases. Germline lookup yields CDR1 SEHNR and CDR2 FQNEAQ (reference sequence). The J segment lost 3 bases and the V segment lost 5 bases, leaving 7 bases of the junction unmatched. The CDR3 length is 16 residues. The CDR3 here is CASSHKTGGSNEKLFF. Here the CDR3 DNA reads TGTGCCAGCAGCCATAAAACAGGGGGCTCTAATGAAAAACTGTTTTTT.

This clonotype has ten or more counts. The rearrangement links TRBV24-1 to TRBJ2-2, with 8 bases lining up with TRBD2. CDR3 length: 15 residues. The ends lost 3 bases at V and 4 bases at J; junction bases unmatched: 3. Per germline, CDR1 KGHDR and CDR2 SFDVKD. The CDR3 DNA reads as TGTGCCACCAGTGATGGACTAGCAGGCACCGGGGAGCTGTTTTTT. Protein product: CATSDGLAGTGELFF.

This clonotype was seen ten or more times. The J gene is TRBJ2-5, the V gene TRBV6-5; 7 bases are a match to TRBD1. CDR1 and CDR2 (germline): MNHEY, SVGAGI. Trimming at V came to 7 bases and at J to 5 bases, leaving 10 bases not matched to a gene. The CDR3 contains 14 residues. CDR3 loop: CASKKRTGWETQYF. The CDR3 DNA follows: TGTGCCAGCAAGAAACGGACAGGCTGGGAGACCCAGTACTTC.

This clonotype has just a few counts. V is TRBV6-2 or TRBV6-3 and J is TRBJ2-7; D is undetermined. The V end lost 3 bases, the J end lost 2 bases, and 11 bases lay between the germline ends. The CDR3 is 14 residues long. CDR1 MNHEY and CDR2 SVGEGT come from the germline V gene. Here the CDR3 DNA reads TGTGCCAGCAGTTATAAGGGTGGGACCTACGAGCAGTACTTC. Its protein is CASSYKGGTYEQYF.

This clonotype came up a few times. The rearrangement uses TRBV9 and TRBJ1-6; 7 bases are a match to TRBD1. CDR1 is SGDLS and CDR2 is YYNGEE in the germline V gene. V lost 5 bases and J lost 7; bases outside the gene matches: 9. The CDR3 covers 15 residues. The CDR3 spells CASSLQGSRNSPLHF. CDR3 coding DNA: TGTGCCAGCAGTTTACAGGGGTCGAGGAATTCACCCCTCCACTTT.